Below are 18 T cell receptor beta chains sequenced from a single sample in a study of blood T cells in healthy people across ages. For the second PCR, which ran for about 6 to 11 cycles, a sample-barcoded 5' primer and a J-beta primer mix were used. TCRdb independently ran MiXCR on the 5' RACE reads; one entry per CDR3 protein. In the table there are some 560,000 distinct CDR3 sequences, roughly a quarter of which are singletons. The same data also contributed to another study, on T cells of mothers and their children.

The source material was blood. Receptors were obtained from a boy younger than 10 in good health.

Here the CDR3 DNA reads TGCGCCAGCAGCCCCGACTTGGGTGAGCAGTTCTTC. Amino acid sequence: CASSPDLGEQFF. The chain carries TRBV4-1 and TRBJ2-5; D gene uncertain. Gene TRBJ2-1 matches the end of the DNA better, so the J call may be wrong. The CDR3 runs to 12 residues. Germline values: CDR1 MGHRA, CDR2 YSYEKL.

CDR3 nucleotide sequence: TGCAGTGCTAGCCCACAGGGGTTTGTACAAGAAAAACTGTTTTTT. It specifies CSASPQGFVQEKLFF. The rearrangement uses TRBV20-1 and TRBJ1-4, with TRBD1 matching 7 bases. Germline values: CDR1 DFQATT, CDR2 SNEGSKA (reference sequence). The CDR3 extends over 15 amino acids. The junction had 12 bases not matched to a gene; V was cut back by 3 bases and J by 8 bases.

V usage is TRBV6-1 and J usage is TRBJ1-1; 7 bases map to TRBD1. The J segment lost 7 bases and the V segment lost 11 bases, leaving 7 bases of the junction unmatched. This CDR3 has 11 residues. CDR1 is MNHNS and CDR2 is SASEGT in the germline V gene. This CDR3 is CAGHRGFEAFF. In nucleotides, the CDR3 is TGTGCCGGGCACAGGGGATTTGAAGCTTTCTTT.

The chain links TRBV12-3 or TRBV12-4 to TRBJ2-2, with D possibly matching TRBD1 (6 bases). The CDR3 contains 15 residues. Trimming took 1 base from V and 3 from J, leaving 9 bases between them. As DNA, the CDR3 is TGTGCCAGCAGTTTAGGCAGGGGAGACACCGGGGAGCTGTTTTTT. This translates into CASSLGRGDTGELFF.

The chain is built from TRBV21-1 and TRBJ1-1; whether TRBD1, the table's D call, matches the DNA was not checked. TRBV21-1 is termed a pseudogene. This CDR3 contains 16 residues. The CDR3 DNA reads TGTGCCAGCAGCACCGACAGGGGGATAATGAACACTGAAGCTTTCTTT. Encoded protein: CASSTDRGIMNTEAFF.

This clonotype was picked up a small number of times. This chain uses TRBV20-1 with TRBJ1-1; 7 positions agree with TRBD1. The CDR3 is made up of 14 amino acids. In germline, CDR1 is DFQATT, CDR2 SNEGSKA (reference sequence). The J segment lost 1 base and the V segment lost 4 bases, leaving 6 bases of the junction unmatched. The CDR3 is CSAMKGTANTEAFF. The CDR3, as DNA: TGCAGTGCTATGAAAGGGACAGCGAACACTGAAGCTTTCTTT.

The chain combines TRBV9 with TRBJ1-2, with D tentatively TRBD1 (5 bases). The V gene's germline CDR1 is SGDLS and CDR2 YYNGEE. CDR3 size: 16 residues. V was shortened by 0 bases and J by 4 bases, with 16 bases between the two germline ends. This chain's CDR3 is CASSVATGPLRYGYTF. DNA of the CDR3: TGTGCCAGCAGCGTAGCTACGGGACCCCTGCGCTATGGCTACACCTTC.

In this sample, this clonotype turned up a few times. This chain joins TRBV7-9 and TRBJ2-7, with D uncertain. The germline V and J ends were trimmed by 3 bases and 12 bases, with 21 bases remaining between them. Germline CDR1 reads SEHNR; CDR2 reads FQNEAQ (reference sequence). The CDR3 is 14 residues long. CDR3 coding DNA: TGTGCCAGCAGCTTTCCAACTACCCAAGGAAGCCCGTACTTC. Its protein product is CASSFPTTQGSPYF. Full variable domain (missing parts from reference TRBV7-9 and TRBJ2-7): DTGVSQNPRHKITKRGQNVTFRCDPISEHNRLYWYRQTLGQGPEFLTYFQNEAQLEKSRLLSDRFSAERPKGSFSTLEIQRTEQGDSAMYLCASSFPTTQGSPYFGPGTRLTVT.

The chain links TRBV5-1 to TRBJ2-5, with 10 bases lining up with TRBD2. Looked up from germline, CDR1 is SGHRS and CDR2 is YFSETQ. This CDR3 region has 16 residues. J gave up 0 bases and V 2 bases, and 4 bases lay outside the gene matches. CDR3 bases: TGCGCCAGCAGCTTCCCTCTAGCGGGGGACCAAGAGACCCAGTACTTC. It specifies CASSFPLAGDQETQYF.

The chain's CDR3 is CASSLFRQRPGAGYNEQFF. DNA of the CDR3: TGTGCCAGCAGCTTATTTCGACAGCGGCCCGGGGCAGGGTACAATGAGCAGTTCTTC. The chain carries TRBV7-2 and TRBJ2-5; the D call may be TRBD1 or TRBD2 (5 bases each). The tail of the sequence fits TRBJ2-1 better, so the J call may be wrong. Germline values: CDR1 SGHTA, CDR2 FQGNSA. CDR3 length equals 19 residues.

The chain carries TRBV7-8 and TRBJ1-2; 7 bases are a match to TRBD1. With V trimmed by 5 bases and J by 8 bases, 11 bases remained unmatched. Germline V CDR1 and CDR2: SGHVS, FQNEAQ. The CDR3 contains 14 residues. This CDR3 reads CASSVDPQGVGYTF. In nucleotides, the CDR3 is TGTGCCAGCAGCGTAGACCCTCAGGGGGTCGGCTACACCTTC.

V and J are TRBV11-2 and TRBJ2-6; D unclear. This CDR3 comprises 17 residues. V gave up 4 bases and J gave up 0 bases, with 13 bases separating them. Looked up from germline, CDR1 is SGHAT and CDR2 is FQNNGV. DNA of the CDR3: TGTGCCAGCAGCTCCAGATTAGAGAGCTCTGGGGCCAACGTCCTGACTTTC. It codes for CASSSRLESSGANVLTF.

This chain joins TRBV6-6 and TRBJ1-2, with D perhaps matching TRBD1 (6 bases). The germline V and J ends were trimmed by 6 bases and 4 bases, with 12 bases remaining between them. This CDR3 contains 13 residues. Germline V gene data show CDR1 as MNHNY and CDR2 as SVGAGI (reference sequence). CDR3 residues: CASRSGQSYGYTF. The CDR3 nucleotides are TGTGCCAGCAGGAGCGGACAGAGCTATGGCTACACCTTC.

This chain joins TRBV7-2 and TRBJ2-1; D is possibly TRBD1 (5 bases). Between the trimmed V and J ends, which lost 3 bases and 1 base, there was a span of 10 bases. The CDR3 covers 15 residues. Germline lookup yields CDR1 SGHTA and CDR2 FQGNSA. In nucleotides, the CDR3 is TGTGCCAGCAGCTTGTGGTCAGGGTCCTACAATGAGCAGTTCTTC. It yields the protein CASSLWSGSYNEQFF.

The chain recombines TRBV5-5 with TRBJ2-7; D gene ambiguous. Germline CDR1 and CDR2: SGHKS and YYEKEE (reference sequence). Trimming cost V 0 bases and J 0 bases, with 10 bases left between them. The CDR3 sequence is 15 residues long. The CDR3: CASSLGSTTSYEQYF. The CDR3 coding sequence is TGTGCCAGCAGCTTGGGGTCGACAACCTCCTACGAGCAGTACTTC.

V gene TRBV12-3 or TRBV12-4 combines with J gene TRBJ1-2, with D perhaps TRBD1 (5 bases). The CDR3 runs 11 residues. Trimming removed 5 bases at V and 7 bases at J, with 8 bases between. This chain's CDR3 is CASSRGFGYTF. The CDR3 coding sequence is TGTGCCAGCAGTAGGGGATTTGGCTACACCTTC.

This chain connects TRBV13 to TRBJ2-5; D not resolved. The DNA matches TRBJ2-1 better at its end, which makes the J call doubtful. CDR3 size: 13 residues. Germline V gene data show CDR1 as PRHDT and CDR2 as FYEKMQ (reference sequence). The CDR3, as DNA: TGTGCCAGCAGCTTAGCTACCGGGAATGAGCAGTTCTTC. Translation: CASSLATGNEQFF.

This clonotype has a handful of counts. The chain uses TRBV27 and TRBJ2-3; 11 bases map to TRBD2. The trim removed 11 bases at V and 4 bases at J, leaving 14 bases unmatched. The CDR3 runs 16 residues. Per germline, CDR1 MNHEY and CDR2 SMNVEV (reference sequence). The CDR3 coding sequence is TGTGCCCCCCGGGGCGGTAGCGGGAGGGCCCCAGATACGCAGTATTTT. Translated: CAPRGGSGRAPDTQYF.